What follows describes a single TCR beta chain. Its antigen is unidentified. One base away lies a much larger clone, so this may be a sequencing read error. These data originate in a study of neurological immune-mediated disorders. Germline V CDR1 and CDR2: DFQATT, SNEGSKA (reference sequence). The V segment lost 2 bases and the J segment 5 bases; nucleotides outside the gene matches: 9. The CDR3 sequence is 15 residues long. Whole-study findings and limits: The multiple sclerosis repertoire cluster had no clinical or MRI correlate. HTLV-1-associated myelopathy displayed the greatest TCR clonal expansion, and multiple sclerosis exhibited the smallest, lower than that of healthy controls.

MiXCR, applied by TCRdb to the 5' RACE reads, yields one record per CDR3 protein. This sample has approximately 90,000 distinct CDR3 sequences; roughly 4% occur once, and the top ten carry approximately 5.9%. V and J are TRBV20-1 and TRBJ2-1; TRBD2 agrees at 7 bases. Sequenced input: PBMCs. The sequence was collected from a woman between 18 and 29 years old with multiple sclerosis. The chain's CDR3 is CSARNPQRDHNEQFF. The DNA of the CDR3 is TGCAGTGCTAGAAATCCACAGCGGGATCACAATGAGCAGTTCTTC.